This TCR beta chain was sequenced in a study of blood T cell repertoires in COVID-19. V was clipped by 6 bases and J by 1 base, with 12 bases between them. This CDR3 region has 15 residues. The V gene's germline CDR1 is MNHEY and CDR2 SMNVEV (reference sequence). Generated by immunoSEQ multiplex PCR, the TCRdb table keeps only in-frame clones and is missing some. The table shows fewer than 250,000 clones, with around 82% occurring only once. The chain joins TRBV27 to TRBJ1-4; D gene unclear. What was sequenced was PBMCs or T cells enriched from blood (not recorded which). The TCR originated in a woman in her forties or fifties who had been exposed to COVID-19. CDR3 amino acids: CASRRKGGTNEKLFF. CDR3 DNA sequence: TGTGCCAGCAGGCGAAAGGGAGGAACTAATGAAAAACTGTTTTTT.